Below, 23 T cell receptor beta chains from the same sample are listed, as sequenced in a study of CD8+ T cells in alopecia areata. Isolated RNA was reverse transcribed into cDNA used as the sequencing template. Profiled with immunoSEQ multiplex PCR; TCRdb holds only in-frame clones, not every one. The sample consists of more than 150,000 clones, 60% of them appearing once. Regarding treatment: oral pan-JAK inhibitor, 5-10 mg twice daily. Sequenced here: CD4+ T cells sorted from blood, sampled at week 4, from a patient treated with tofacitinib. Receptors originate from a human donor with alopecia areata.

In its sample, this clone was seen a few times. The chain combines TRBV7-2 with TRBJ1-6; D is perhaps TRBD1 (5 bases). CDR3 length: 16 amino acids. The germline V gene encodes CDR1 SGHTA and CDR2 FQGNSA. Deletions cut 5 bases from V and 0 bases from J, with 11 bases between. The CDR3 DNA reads TGTGCCAGCAGCCTCTCAGGGAGCTCCTATAATTCACCCCTCCACTTT. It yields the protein CASSLSGSSYNSPLHF.

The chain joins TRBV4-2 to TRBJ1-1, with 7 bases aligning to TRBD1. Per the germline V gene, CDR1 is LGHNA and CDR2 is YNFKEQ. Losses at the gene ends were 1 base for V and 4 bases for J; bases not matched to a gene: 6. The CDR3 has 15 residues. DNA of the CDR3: TGTGCCAGCAGCCAAGGAGTTTCAGGGGGCACTGAAGCTTTCTTT. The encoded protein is CASSQGVSGGTEAFF.

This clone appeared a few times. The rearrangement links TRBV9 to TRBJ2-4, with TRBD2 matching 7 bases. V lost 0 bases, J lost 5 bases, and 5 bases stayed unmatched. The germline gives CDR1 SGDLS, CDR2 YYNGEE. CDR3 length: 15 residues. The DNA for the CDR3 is TGTGCCAGCAGCGTAGCGCCCAGCGGGGAAAACATTCAGTACTTC. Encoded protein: CASSVAPSGENIQYF.

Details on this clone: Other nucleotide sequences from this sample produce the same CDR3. This CDR3 is CAISEWGNTEAFF. In nucleotides, the CDR3 is TGTGCCATCAGTGAATGGGGGAACACTGAAGCTTTCTTT. V gene TRBV10-3 combines with J gene TRBJ1-1; unclear D gene. Germline V gene lookup returns CDR1 ENHRY and CDR2 SYGVKD. The V and J ends lost 3 bases and 1 base respectively, with 6 bases between them. The CDR3 runs to 13 residues.

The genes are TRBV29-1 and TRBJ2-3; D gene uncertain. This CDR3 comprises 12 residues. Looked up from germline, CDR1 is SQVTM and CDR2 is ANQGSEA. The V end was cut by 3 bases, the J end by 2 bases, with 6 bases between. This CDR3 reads CSVDEVTDTQYF. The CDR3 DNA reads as TGCAGCGTTGACGAGGTCACAGATACGCAGTATTTT.

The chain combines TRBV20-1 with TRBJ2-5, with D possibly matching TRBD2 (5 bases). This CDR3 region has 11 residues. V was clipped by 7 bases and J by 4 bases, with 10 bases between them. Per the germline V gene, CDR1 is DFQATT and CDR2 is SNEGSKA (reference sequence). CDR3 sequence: CSEEGGETQYF. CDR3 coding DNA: TGCAGTGAGGAAGGAGGAGAGACCCAGTACTTC.

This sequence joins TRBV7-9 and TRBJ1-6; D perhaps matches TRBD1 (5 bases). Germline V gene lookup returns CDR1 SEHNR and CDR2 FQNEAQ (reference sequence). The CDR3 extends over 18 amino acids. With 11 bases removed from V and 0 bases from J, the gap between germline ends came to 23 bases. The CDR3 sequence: CAGGPDNRASSYNSPLHF. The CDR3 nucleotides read TGTGCCGGCGGACCGGACAATCGGGCCAGCTCCTATAATTCACCCCTCCACTTT.

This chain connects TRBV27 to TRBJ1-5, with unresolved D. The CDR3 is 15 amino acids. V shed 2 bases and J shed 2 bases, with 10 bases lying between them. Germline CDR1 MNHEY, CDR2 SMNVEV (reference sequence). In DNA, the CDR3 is TGTGCCAGCAGTTTAGCGGGCTGGGGCAATCAGCCCCAGCATTTT. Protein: CASSLAGWGNQPQHF.

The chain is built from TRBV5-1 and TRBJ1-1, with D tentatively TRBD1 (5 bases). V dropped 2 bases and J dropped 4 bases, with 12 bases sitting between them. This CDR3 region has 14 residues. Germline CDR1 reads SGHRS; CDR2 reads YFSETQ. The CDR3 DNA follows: TGCGCCAGCAGCTTCCAGGGAGACGGCACTGAAGCTTTCTTT. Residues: CASSFQGDGTEAFF.

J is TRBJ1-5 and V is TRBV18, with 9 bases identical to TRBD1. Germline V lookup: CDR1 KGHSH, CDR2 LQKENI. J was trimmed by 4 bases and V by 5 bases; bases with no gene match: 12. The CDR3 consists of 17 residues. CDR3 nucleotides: TGTGCCAGCTCATCGTCGGCGGGACAGGGCCCAAATCAGCCCCAGCATTTT. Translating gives CASSSSAGQGPNQPQHF.

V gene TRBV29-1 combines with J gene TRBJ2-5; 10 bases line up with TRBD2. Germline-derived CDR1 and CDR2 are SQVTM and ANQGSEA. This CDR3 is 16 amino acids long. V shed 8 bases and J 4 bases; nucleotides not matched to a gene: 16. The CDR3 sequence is CSPKGLAGGWGETQYF. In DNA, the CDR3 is TGCAGCCCCAAAGGGTTAGCGGGGGGCTGGGGAGAGACCCAGTACTTC.

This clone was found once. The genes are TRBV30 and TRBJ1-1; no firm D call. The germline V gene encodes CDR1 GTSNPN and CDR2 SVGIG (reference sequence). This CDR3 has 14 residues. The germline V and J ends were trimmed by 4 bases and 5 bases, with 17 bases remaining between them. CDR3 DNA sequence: TGTGCCTGGACCCCCCCTTGGGGAGGTACTGAAGCTTTCTTT. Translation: CAWTPPWGGTEAFF.

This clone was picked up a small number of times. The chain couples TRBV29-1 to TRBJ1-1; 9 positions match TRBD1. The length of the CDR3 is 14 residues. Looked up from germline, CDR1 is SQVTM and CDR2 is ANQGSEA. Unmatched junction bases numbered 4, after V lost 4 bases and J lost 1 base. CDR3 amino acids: CSVGPGQGNTEAFF. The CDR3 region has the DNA TGCAGCGTTGGCCCGGGACAGGGGAACACTGAAGCTTTCTTT.

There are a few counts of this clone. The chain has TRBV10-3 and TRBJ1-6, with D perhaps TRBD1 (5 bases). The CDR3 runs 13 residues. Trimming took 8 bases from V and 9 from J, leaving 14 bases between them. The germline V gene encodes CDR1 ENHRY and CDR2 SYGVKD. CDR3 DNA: TGTGCCATCGGGGACTACCTTTTTTCACCCCTCCACTTT. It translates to CAIGDYLFSPLHF.

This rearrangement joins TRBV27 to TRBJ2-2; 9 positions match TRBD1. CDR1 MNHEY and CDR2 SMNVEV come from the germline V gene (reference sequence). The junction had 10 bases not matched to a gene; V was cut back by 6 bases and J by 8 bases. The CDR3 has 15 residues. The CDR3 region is CASRDRGVVAGELFF. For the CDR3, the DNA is TGTGCCAGCAGGGACAGGGGAGTTGTTGCAGGGGAGCTGTTTTTT.

DNA for the CDR3: TGTGCCAGCAGCTCACGGGGGCCCACCCTGGCCAACGTCCTGACTTTC. This encodes CASSSRGPTLANVLTF. The chain carries TRBV11-2 and TRBJ2-6; tentatively, D is TRBD1 or TRBD2 (6 bases each). Between the trimmed V and J ends, which lost 4 bases and 6 bases, there was a span of 16 bases. Germline values: CDR1 SGHAT, CDR2 FQNNGV. This CDR3 contains 16 residues.

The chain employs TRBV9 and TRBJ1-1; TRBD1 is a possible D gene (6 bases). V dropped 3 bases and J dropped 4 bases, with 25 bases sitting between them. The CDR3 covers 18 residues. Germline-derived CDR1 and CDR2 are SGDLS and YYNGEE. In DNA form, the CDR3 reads TGTGCCAGCAGCGGACCTTCATTGGGGGGCGTTAGGATCACTGAAGCTTTCTTT. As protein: CASSGPSLGGVRITEAFF. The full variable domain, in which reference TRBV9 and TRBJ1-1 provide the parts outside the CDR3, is DSGVTQTPKHLITATGQRVTLRCSPRSGDLSVYWYQQSLDQGLQFLIQYYNGEERAKGNILERFSAQQFPDLHSELNLSSLELGDSALYFCASSGPSLGGVRITEAFFGQGTRLTVV.

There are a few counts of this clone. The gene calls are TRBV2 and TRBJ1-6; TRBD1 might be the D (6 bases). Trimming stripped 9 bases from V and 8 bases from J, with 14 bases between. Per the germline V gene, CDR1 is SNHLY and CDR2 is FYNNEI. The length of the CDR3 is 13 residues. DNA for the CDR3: TGTGCCAGTGTACAGGGAGAAGATTCACCCCTCCACTTT. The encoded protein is CASVQGEDSPLHF.

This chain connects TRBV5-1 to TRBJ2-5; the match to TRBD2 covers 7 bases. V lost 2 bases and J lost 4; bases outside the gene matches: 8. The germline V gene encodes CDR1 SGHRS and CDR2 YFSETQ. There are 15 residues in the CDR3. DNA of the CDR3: TGCGCCAGCAGCTTACAACTAGCGTCGGGAGAGACCCAGTACTTC. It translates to CASSLQLASGETQYF.

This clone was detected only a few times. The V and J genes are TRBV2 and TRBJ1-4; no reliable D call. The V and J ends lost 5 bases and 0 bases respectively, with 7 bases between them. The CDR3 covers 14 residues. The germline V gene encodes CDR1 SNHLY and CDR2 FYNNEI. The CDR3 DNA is TGTGCCAGCAGTTCAGGTGCAACTAATGAAAAACTGTTTTTT. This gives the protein CASSSGATNEKLFF. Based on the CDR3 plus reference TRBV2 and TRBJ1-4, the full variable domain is EPEVTQTPSHQVTQMGQEVILRCVPISNHLYFYWYRQILGQKVEFLVSFYNNEISEKSEIFDDQFSVERPDGSNFTLKIRSTKLEDSAMYFCASSSGATNEKLFFGSGTQLSVL.

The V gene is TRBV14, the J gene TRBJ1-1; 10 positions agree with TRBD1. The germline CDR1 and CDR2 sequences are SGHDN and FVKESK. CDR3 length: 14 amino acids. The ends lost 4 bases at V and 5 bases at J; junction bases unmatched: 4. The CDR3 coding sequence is TGTGCCAGCAGCCGACAGGGGGCCGGGACTGAAGCTTTCTTT. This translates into CASSRQGAGTEAFF.

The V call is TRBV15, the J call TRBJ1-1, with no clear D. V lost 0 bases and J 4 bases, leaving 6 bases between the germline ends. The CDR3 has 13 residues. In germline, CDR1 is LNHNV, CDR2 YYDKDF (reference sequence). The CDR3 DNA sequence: TGTGCCACCAGCAGAGACATCACCACTGAAGCTTTCTTT. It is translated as CATSRDITTEAFF.

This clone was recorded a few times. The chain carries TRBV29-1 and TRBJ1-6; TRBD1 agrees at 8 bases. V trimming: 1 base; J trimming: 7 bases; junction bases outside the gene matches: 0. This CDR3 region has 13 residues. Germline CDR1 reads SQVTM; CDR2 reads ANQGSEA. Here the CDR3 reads CSVEGTGNSPLHF. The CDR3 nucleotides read TGCAGCGTTGAAGGGACAGGGAATTCACCCCTCCACTTT.